This TCR beta chain comes out of a study of CD8 T cells in ankylosing spondylitis. Study conclusions and caveats: Among TCR beta sequences, a motif of 7 to 9 highly homologous variants appeared characteristic of ankylosing spondylitis blood.

The CDR3 consists of 15 residues. The V gene end was trimmed by 4 bases and the J gene end by 5 bases; junction bases not matched to a gene: 6. Germline values: CDR1 SGHTA, CDR2 FQGTGA. 5'-RACE, quantitative and with molecular barcodes, yielded the TCR beta libraries. MiXCR was run by TCRdb on the 5' RACE reads, yielding one entry per CDR3 protein. This sample carries fewer than 750,000 distinct CDR3 sequences, 15% to 20% of them seen once, and the ten largest clones take around 19%. This clonotype was counted between two and nine times. Its antigen remains unknown. Input material: blood, either unsorted or a sorted T cell fraction (not recorded which). This chain uses TRBV7-3 with TRBJ2-1, with 9 bases matching TRBD1. This clonotype was sampled from a male donor with ankylosing spondylitis. DNA for the CDR3: TGTGCCAGCAGCTCTTCGGGACAGGGCAACAATGAGCAGTTCTTC. It translates to CASSSSGQGNNEQFF.